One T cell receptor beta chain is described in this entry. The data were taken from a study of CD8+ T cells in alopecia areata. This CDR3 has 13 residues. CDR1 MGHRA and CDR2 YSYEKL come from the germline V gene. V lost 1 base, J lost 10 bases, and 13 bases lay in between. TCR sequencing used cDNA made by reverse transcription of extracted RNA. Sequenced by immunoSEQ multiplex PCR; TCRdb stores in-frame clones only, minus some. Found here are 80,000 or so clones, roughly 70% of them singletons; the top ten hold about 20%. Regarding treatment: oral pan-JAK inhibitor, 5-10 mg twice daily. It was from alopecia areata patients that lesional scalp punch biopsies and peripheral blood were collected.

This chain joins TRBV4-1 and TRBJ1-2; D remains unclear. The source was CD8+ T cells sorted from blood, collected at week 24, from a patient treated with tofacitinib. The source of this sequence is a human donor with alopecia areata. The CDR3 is CASSQGPTDAYTF. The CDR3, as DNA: TGCGCCAGCAGCCAAGGTCCTACCGATGCCTACACCTTC.